Listed below are T cell receptor beta chains from one sample, sequenced in a study of post-analysis software for immune sequencing data. TCRdb re-analysed the PCR reads in MiXCR, keeping a single row per CDR3 protein. The sample includes hundreds of thousands of distinct CDR3 sequences, roughly 50% of them seen just once. The specimen sequenced was blood. These receptor sequences come from a girl between 5 and 17 years old with multiple sclerosis. The CDR3 runs from the conserved cysteine through the conserved F or W. D genes are given only for firm matches. Clone size appears in some rows only: once, few, many, or a class for an expanded clone.

V	size	D	J	DNA	CDR3
TRBV9	.	TRBD2	TRBJ2-1	TGTGCCAGCAGCGTAGATCCAGCGGGATCCTACAATGAGCAGTTCTTC	CASSVDPAGSYNEQFF
TRBV7-6	few	TRBD1	TRBJ2-7	TGTGCCGGCAGCTTAGAACAGGGGCACTACGAGCAGTACTTC	CAGSLEQGHYEQYF
TRBV6-2/TRBV6-3	.	TRBD1	TRBJ1-2	TGTGCCAGCAGGGCCCCCGGGACAGGGGTCGTTGGCTACACCTTC	CASRAPGTGVVGYTF
TRBV27	.	TRBD2	TRBJ2-7	TGTGCCAGCAGTTTATTCACTCCTAGCGGACTTTCCTACGAGCAGTACTTC	CASSLFTPSGLSYEQYF
TRBV29-1	few	.	TRBJ1-2	TGCAGCGTTGAGCTGGGGTTAGACTGCACCTTC	CSVELGLDCTF
TRBV5-1	.	TRBD2	TRBJ2-1	TGCGCCAGCAGCTCACTAGCGGGAATAGGTTACAATGAGCAGTTCTTC	CASSSLAGIGYNEQFF
TRBV12-3/TRBV12-4	few	TRBD1	TRBJ1-6	TGTGCCAGCAGCGCGACAGGGGGCGAACCCCTCCACTTT	CASSATGGEPLHF
TRBV20-1	.	.	TRBJ2-1	TGCAGCGCTACCTCCGGGTCCGCCGGTAATGAGCAGTTCTTC	CSATSGSAGNEQFF
TRBV20-1	few	TRBD1	TRBJ1-1	TGCAGTGCTAGAGACTGGTTCCGACAGGGGGACACTGAAGCTTTCTTT	CSARDWFRQGDTEAFF
TRBV20-1	few	.	TRBJ2-5	TGCAGCGCTCCCCCTTTGTCGGGGGCGACCTCCGGGACCCAGTACTTC	CSAPPLSGATSGTQYF
TRBV20-1	few	.	TRBJ2-1	TGCAGTGCTAAAAACAATGAGCAGTTCTTC	CSAKNNEQFF
TRBV10-3	.	.	TRBJ2-7	TGTGCCATCAGTGAGTCCCGGCAGGACGAGCAGTACTTC	CAISESRQDEQYF
TRBV7-3	few	TRBD2	TRBJ2-1	TGTGCCAGCAGCTTAATAGCGGGAGAGTGGAATGAGCAGTTCTTC	CASSLIAGEWNEQFF
TRBV7-9	once	TRBD2	TRBJ2-7	TGTGCCAGCAGCAAGGGACTAGCGGAACCCTACGAGCAGTACTTC	CASSKGLAEPYEQYF
TRBV5-1	once	.	TRBJ1-1	TGCGCCAGCAGGCCCAAGACCGGGGCGGTGGAAGCTTTCTTT	CASRPKTGAVEAFF
TRBV7-2	.	.	TRBJ2-3	TGTGCCAGCAGCTCGAGCCAGGGGTTTAGCACAGATACGCAGTATTTT	CASSSSQGFSTDTQYF
TRBV5-1	few	.	TRBJ2-1	TGCGCCAGCAGCTTGGATCAGGTCGGCAATGAGCAGTTCTTC	CASSLDQVGNEQFF
TRBV7-3	.	TRBD2	TRBJ2-7	TGTGCCAGCAGCGGGGCGGGAGTAGCCGTGGGCAATGAGCAGTACTTC	CASSGAGVAVGNEQYF
TRBV20-1	few	.	TRBJ2-4	TGCAGTGCTAGAGATTTGTCAGTTTCCAAAAACATTCAGTACTTC	CSARDLSVSKNIQYF
TRBV9	.	.	TRBJ1-2	TGTGCCAGCAGCGCCGGTGGAGGCCGCAACTATGGCTACACCTTC	CASSAGGGRNYGYTF
TRBV7-9	.	TRBD2	TRBJ2-7	TGTGCCAGCGGCCTTAGCGGGGGGGCCGTCGAGCAGTACTTC	CASGLSGGAVEQYF
TRBV12-3/TRBV12-4	once	TRBD1	TRBJ1-2	TGTGCCAGCAGTTTACCTGGGACAGGGGTTAACTATGGCTACACCTTC	CASSLPGTGVNYGYTF
TRBV20-1	.	TRBD2	TRBJ2-1	TGCAGTGCTCCTGGACTAGCGCTCACCTACAATGAGCAGTTCTTC	CSAPGLALTYNEQFF
TRBV5-8	.	.	TRBJ2-3	TGTGCCAGCAGCTTGGGAGTGGGAGTCACAGATACGCAGTATTTT	CASSLGVGVTDTQYF
TRBV25-1	.	.	TRBJ2-7	TGTGCCAGCAGTGAATCGGGGGTGAGCTCCTACGAGCAGTACTTC	CASSESGVSSYEQYF
TRBV3-1	.	.	TRBJ2-7	TGTGCCAGCAGCCACCCGGGGCAAAAGGGCGAGCAGTACTTC	CASSHPGQKGEQYF
TRBV29-1	.	.	TRBJ2-6	TGCAGCGTTGAATACCTGGGCACTGAAGCTTTC	CSVEYLGTEAF
TRBV5-1	.	TRBD1	TRBJ1-2	TGCGCCAGCAATCCAGGGGGAGCTAACTATGGCTACACCTTC	CASNPGGANYGYTF
TRBV28	.	.	TRBJ2-4	TGTGCTAGCAACCTAGTGGGGGCAGAAAACATTCAGTACTTC	CASNLVGAENIQYF
TRBV2	.	.	TRBJ1-2	TGTGCCAGCGGCGCGAGTTATGGCTACACCTTC	CASGASYGYTF
TRBV7-9	.	TRBD1	TRBJ2-7	TGTGCCAGCAGCTTGCAATGGGACAGGGACTACGAGCAGTACTTC	CASSLQWDRDYEQYF
TRBV3-1	.	.	TRBJ1-2	TGTGCCAGCAGCCAAGAAGGGGGGCAGGGATACGGCTACACCTTC	CASSQEGGQGYGYTF
TRBV20-1	.	TRBD2	TRBJ2-1	TGCAGTGCCATCAAGGGACTAGCCTCCTACAATGAGCAGTTCTTC	CSAIKGLASYNEQFF
TRBV7-9	.	.	TRBJ2-5	TGTGCCACCCGTGAGGTCCATGGCGAGACCCAGTACTTC	CATREVHGETQYF
TRBV6-1	.	.	TRBJ1-2	TGTGCCAGCCAGGGCATGGGGCCCCAGGACTATGGCTACACCTTC	CASQGMGPQDYGYTF
TRBV12-3/TRBV12-4	.	.	TRBJ2-1	TGTGCCAGCACCCCCGGGGGACAGTTCGGTGAGCAGTTCTTC	CASTPGGQFGEQFF
TRBV6-5	.	TRBD1	TRBJ2-1	TGTGCCAGCAGTCGGCAGCCCGACAGGGGGCAGCAGTTCTTC	CASSRQPDRGQQFF
TRBV7-6	.	TRBD1	TRBJ2-3	TGTGCCAGCAGCTTAGGGAGGACAGGGAGCACAGATACGCAGTATTTT	CASSLGRTGSTDTQYF
TRBV5-1	.	TRBD2	TRBJ2-7	TGCGCCAGCAGCAGAGGGACTAGCGCCATCTACGAGCAGTACTTC	CASSRGTSAIYEQYF
TRBV12-3/TRBV12-4	.	.	TRBJ1-5	TGTGCCAGCAGCCGCTGGACGTCTGTTAATCAGCCCCAGCATTTT	CASSRWTSVNQPQHF
TRBV7-9	.	TRBD2	TRBJ2-1	TGTGCCAGCAGCTTAGAGGGTCTGGGTAGCGGGGGCCTCTCCTACAATGAGCAGTTCTTC	CASSLEGLGSGGLSYNEQFF
TRBV2	.	.	TRBJ2-5	TGTGCCAGCAGTGAGGCAACAGGTCAAGAGACCCAGTACTTC	CASSEATGQETQYF
TRBV21-1	.	.	TRBJ2-7	TGTGCCAGCAGCAAATCGGGAGAAGGATCCTACGAGCAGTACTTC	CASSKSGEGSYEQYF
TRBV29-1	once	.	TRBJ1-2	TGCAGCGTTGAGCAGCAGGACGGTGGCTACACCTTC	CSVEQQDGGYTF
TRBV5-1	few	.	TRBJ2-3	TGCGCCAGCAGTCGCGAGACAGATACGCAGTATTTT	CASSRETDTQYF
TRBV12-3/TRBV12-4	few	TRBD1	TRBJ2-7	TGTGCCAGCAGTTCAGGACAGGACCCGTACTTC	CASSSGQDPYF
TRBV20-1	.	TRBD2	TRBJ2-1	TGCAGTGCTATCGGGAGGGCCGAGAATGAGCAGTTCTTC	CSAIGRAENEQFF
TRBV13	.	TRBD1	TRBJ2-3	TGTGCCAGCAGCTTAGACAGGGGGCATACAGATACGCAGTATTTT	CASSLDRGHTDTQYF
TRBV12-3/TRBV12-4	few	.	TRBJ1-1	TGTGCCAGCAGTTTTATGAAAAACACTGAAGCTTTCTTT	CASSFMKNTEAFF
TRBV5-1	.	TRBD1	TRBJ2-7	TGCGCCAGCAGCCCGGGGGGACAGGGGGACTACGAGCAGTACTTC	CASSPGGQGDYEQYF
TRBV6-2/TRBV6-3	few	.	TRBJ2-7	TGTGCCAGCAGTTACAACCCAGGGTCCTACGAGCAGTACTTC	CASSYNPGSYEQYF
TRBV15	.	TRBD2	TRBJ2-7	TGTGCCACCGCGGGGGGGACAGTACCGGATGAGCAGTACTTC	CATAGGTVPDEQYF
TRBV15	few	.	TRBJ2-1	TGTGCCACCAGCAGAGATCGCTCCCTTAGAGGGGTGGATGAGCAGTTCTTC	CATSRDRSLRGVDEQFF
TRBV3-1	.	TRBD2	TRBJ2-1	TGTGCCAGCAGCCACGGGAGGGCCTACAATGAGCAGTTCTTC	CASSHGRAYNEQFF
TRBV20-1	.	TRBD1	TRBJ1-1	TGCAGTGCTAGACCACCGGGACAGGGGTTCGACACTGAAGCTTTCTTT	CSARPPGQGFDTEAFF
TRBV29-1	.	.	TRBJ2-7	TGCAGCGTTGAAGATGCCTTTGGAGTCAGCTCCCACGAGCAGTACTTC	CSVEDAFGVSSHEQYF
TRBV2	.	.	TRBJ1-5	TGTGCCAGCAGGAAGGAAGAGGGTAGCAATCAGCCCCAGCATTTT	CASRKEEGSNQPQHF